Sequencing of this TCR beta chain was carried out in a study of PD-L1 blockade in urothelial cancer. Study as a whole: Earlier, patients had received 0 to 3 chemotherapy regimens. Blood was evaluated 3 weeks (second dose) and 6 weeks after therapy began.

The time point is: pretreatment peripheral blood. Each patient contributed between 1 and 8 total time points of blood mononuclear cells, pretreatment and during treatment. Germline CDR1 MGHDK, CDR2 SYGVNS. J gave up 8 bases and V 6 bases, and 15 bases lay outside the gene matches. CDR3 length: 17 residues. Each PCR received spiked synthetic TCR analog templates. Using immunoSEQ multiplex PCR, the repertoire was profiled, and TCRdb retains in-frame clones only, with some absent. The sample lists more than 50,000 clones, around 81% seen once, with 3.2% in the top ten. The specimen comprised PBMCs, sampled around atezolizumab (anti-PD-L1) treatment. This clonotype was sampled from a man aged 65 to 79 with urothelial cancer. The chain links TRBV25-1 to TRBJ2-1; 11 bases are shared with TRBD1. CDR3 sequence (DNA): TGTGCCAGCAGACCGCAGGCTGGGACAGGGGGTAAAGATGAGCAGTTCTTC. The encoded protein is CASRPQAGTGGKDEQFF. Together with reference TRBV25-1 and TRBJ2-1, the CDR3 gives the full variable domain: EADIYQTPRYLVIGTGKKITLECSQTMGHDKMYWYQQDPGMELHLIHYSYGVNSTEKGDLSSESTVSRIRTEHFPLTLESARPSHTSQYLCASRPQAGTGGKDEQFFGPGTRLTVL.